This T cell receptor beta chain was recovered during a study of PD-L1 blockade in urothelial cancer. J gave up 8 bases and V 4 bases, and 9 bases lay outside the gene matches. This CDR3 region has 16 residues. In germline, CDR1 is SNHLY, CDR2 FYNNEI. This clone was counted a few times. TCRdb keeps only in-frame clones here, not all; method: immunoSEQ multiplex PCR. The repertoire includes around 100,000 clones, almost 90% of them detected once, and around 1.5% sits in the top ten. Indicated time point: pretreatment peripheral blood. The starting material was PBMCs, obtained around atezolizumab (anti-PD-L1) treatment. The clonotype originates from a man between 60 and 75 years old with urothelial cancer. The chain joins TRBV2 to TRBJ2-4; TRBD1 aligns across 12 bases. The CDR3 coding sequence is TGTGCCAGCAGTGGGGGGACAGGGGGCTTGGGGGACATTCAGTACTTC. Amino acids: CASSGGTGGLGDIQYF.